Listed here are 12 T cell receptor beta chains from one sample, sequenced in a study of blood T cell repertoires in COVID-19. Clones were read by immunoSEQ multiplex PCR, and TCRdb kept only the in-frame ones, dropping some. This sample yields 60,000 to 80,000 clones, of which just under 95% are seen a single time; 5.5% to 6% belongs to the top ten. Sample: peripheral blood. These TCRs come from a human donor in a cohort sampled during active COVID-19.

The J gene is TRBJ1-1, the V gene TRBV6-2 or TRBV6-3, with D possibly TRBD1 on 6 matching bases. CDR1 MNHEY and CDR2 SVGEGT come from the germline V gene. V dropped 2 bases and J dropped 6 bases, with 13 bases sitting between them. CDR3 length equals 14 residues. The CDR3 coding sequence is TGTGCCAGCAGTTACGCAGGGGCGCAATCTGAAGCTTTCTTT. Its translation is CASSYAGAQSEAFF.

This chain uses TRBV4-1 with TRBJ1-5, with a possible D match to TRBD1 (5 bases). Germline V gene lookup returns CDR1 MGHRA and CDR2 YSYEKL. CDR3 length: 14 amino acids. V shed 4 bases and J shed 4 bases, with 11 bases lying between them. CDR3 nucleotide sequence: TGCGCCAGCAGCCGGGGGGGTGTTAATCAGCCCCAGCATTTT. Protein: CASSRGGVNQPQHF.

The chain links TRBV2 to TRBJ2-2; D is ambiguous. This CDR3 region has 13 residues. The V gene's germline CDR1 is SNHLY and CDR2 FYNNEI. V was trimmed by 6 bases and J by 4 bases, leaving 9 bases between them. In nucleotides, the CDR3 is TGTGCCAGCAGGGGCCTGACCACCGGGGAGCTGTTTTTT. Protein product: CASRGLTTGELFF.

The J gene is TRBJ2-7, the V gene TRBV7-9; perhaps TRBD1 as D (5 bases). The CDR3 is 13 amino acids. Germline-derived CDR1 and CDR2 are SEHNR and FQNEAQ (reference sequence). V gave up 1 base and J gave up 2 bases, with 6 bases separating them. CDR3 loop: CASSLGQPYEQYF. The DNA for the CDR3 is TGTGCCAGCAGCTTAGGACAGCCCTACGAGCAGTACTTC.

This clone was seen once. V usage is TRBV15 and J usage is TRBJ2-3; TRBD1 might be the D (5 bases). The CDR3 is 15 amino acids. From germline, CDR1 is LNHNV and CDR2 YYDKDF (reference sequence). With 1 base removed from V and 4 bases from J, the gap between germline ends came to 12 bases. The CDR3 sequence: CATSRVWQGSDTQYF. The CDR3 nucleotides are TGTGCCACCAGCAGAGTATGGCAGGGATCAGATACGCAGTATTTT.

This chain joins TRBV7-3 and TRBJ2-1; D is unresolved. V was shortened by 3 bases and J by 4 bases, with 13 bases between the two germline ends. The CDR3 loop spans 15 amino acids. Germline CDR1 and CDR2: SGHTA and FQGTGA. CDR3: CASSFPNSGYNEQFF. The DNA of the CDR3 is TGTGCCAGCAGCTTCCCAAACTCGGGTTACAATGAGCAGTTCTTC. The variable domain in full, completed from reference TRBV7-3 and TRBJ2-1, reads GAGVSQTPSNKVTEKGKYVELRCDPISGHTALYWYRQSLGQGPEFLIYFQGTGAADDSGLPNDRFFAVRPEGSVSTLKIQRTERGDSAVYLCASSFPNSGYNEQFFGPGTRLTVL.

The rearrangement links TRBV7-3 to TRBJ2-3; the match to TRBD2 covers 7 bases. CDR3 length equals 15 residues. Trimming at V came to 3 bases and at J to 6 bases, leaving 9 bases not matched to a gene. Germline CDR1 reads SGHTA; CDR2 reads FQGTGA. CDR3 region: CASSLSSGQRDTQYF. The CDR3 coding sequence is TGTGCCAGCAGCTTGTCTAGCGGCCAAAGGGATACGCAGTATTTT.

J is TRBJ2-3 and V is TRBV30, with D possibly TRBD1 on 5 matching bases. The CDR3 is 15 residues long. V was clipped by 0 bases and J by 2 bases, with 12 bases between them. From germline, CDR1 is GTSNPN and CDR2 SVGIG (reference sequence). CDR3 amino acids: CAWSVWGRSTDTQYF. The CDR3 DNA reads as TGTGCCTGGAGTGTCTGGGGCCGCTCCACAGATACGCAGTATTTT. The full variable domain, rest sourced from reference TRBV30 and TRBJ2-3, is SQTIHQWPATLVQPVGSPLSLECTVEGTSNPNLYWYRQAAGRGLQLLFYSVGIGQISSEVPQNLSASRPQDRQFILSSKKLLLSDSGFYLCAWSVWGRSTDTQYFGPGTRLTVL.

The chain has TRBV7-9 and TRBJ2-7, with 12 bases lining up with TRBD2. Germline CDR1 is SEHNR and CDR2 is FQNEAQ (reference sequence). CDR3 size: 14 residues. V shed 5 bases and J 5 bases; nucleotides not matched to a gene: 4. The CDR3 here is CASSPSGRENEQYF. Here the CDR3 DNA reads TGTGCCAGCAGCCCTAGCGGGAGGGAGAACGAGCAGTACTTC.

The chain employs TRBV18 and TRBJ1-3; D is possibly TRBD1 (5 bases). The V end lost 1 base, the J end lost 0 bases, and 10 bases lay between the germline ends. Germline V CDR1 and CDR2: KGHSH, LQKENI. The CDR3 is 16 amino acids. The DNA for the CDR3 is TGTGCCAGCTCACCACGACAGTCACACTCTGGAAACACCATATATTTT. Encoded protein: CASSPRQSHSGNTIYF.

The chain is built from TRBV4-1 and TRBJ2-7; tentative D call: TRBD1 (6 bases). The CDR3 has 15 residues. V lost 6 bases, J lost 1 base, and 16 bases lay in between. CDR1 and CDR2 from the germline V gene are MGHRA and YSYEKL. The DNA of the CDR3 is TGCGCCAGCAGTCTAAGACAGGTCCCATCCTACGAGCAGTACTTC. It encodes CASSLRQVPSYEQYF.

The CDR3 spells CASRLGGGRSSEAFF. DNA of the CDR3: TGTGCCAGCAGGTTGGGGGGGGGAAGGTCAAGTGAAGCTTTCTTT. The J gene is TRBJ1-1, the V gene TRBV28; perhaps TRBD1 as D (5 bases). V lost 6 bases, J lost 7 bases, and 21 bases lay in between. CDR1 and CDR2 (germline): MDHEN, SYDVKM. CDR3 length: 15 residues. The whole variable domain, remainder taken from reference TRBV28 and TRBJ1-1, is DVKVTQSSRYLVKRTGEKVFLECVQDMDHENMFWYRQDPGLGLRLIYFSYDVKMKEKGDIPEGYSVSREKKERFSLILESASTNQTSMYLCASRLGGGRSSEAFFGQGTRLTVV.